Following are 17 T cell receptor beta chains from one sample sequenced in a study of shared clonotypes between healthy human individuals. Only in-frame clones appear in the TCRdb table, and some are missing; sequencing was by immunoSEQ multiplex PCR. The data hold about 2 million clones, with 95% observed a single time. The source material was naive CD4+ T cells sorted from blood. Subset here: CD45RA+ positively selected. The receptors shown here come from a man aged 18-30 years in good health.

Written as DNA, the CDR3 is TGTGCCAGCACGGGACTAGAGGGAAATCAGCCCCAGCATTTT. As protein: CASTGLEGNQPQHF. The V and J genes are TRBV2 and TRBJ1-5, with D perhaps matching TRBD1 (5 bases). The CDR3 covers 14 residues. Germline V lookup: CDR1 SNHLY, CDR2 FYNNEI. The ends were cut back, 7 bases at V and 4 bases at J, with 14 bases in the middle. The complete variable domain, with remaining parts taken from reference TRBV2 and TRBJ1-5, reads EPEVTQTPSHQVTQMGQEVILRCVPISNHLYFYWYRQILGQKVEFLVSFYNNEISEKSEIFDDQFSVERPDGSNFTLKIRSTKLEDSAMYFCASTGLEGNQPQHFGDGTRLSIL.

The chain joins TRBV5-4 to TRBJ1-3, with a weak D call TRBD1 (5 bases). This CDR3 contains 14 residues. Germline loops: CDR1 SGHNT, CDR2 YYREEE (reference sequence). V shed 2 bases and J shed 4 bases, with 10 bases lying between them. The CDR3, as DNA: TGTGCCAGCAGCTTACAGGATGAAGGAAACACCATATATTTT. This encodes CASSLQDEGNTIYF.

This chain joins TRBV5-1 and TRBJ1-4; D is possibly TRBD1 (5 bases). The CDR3 is 15 residues long. Trimming removed 4 bases at V and 4 bases at J, with 14 bases between. The germline CDR1 and CDR2 sequences are SGHRS and YFSETQ. The CDR3 DNA reads TGCGCCAGCAGCGGCGGGGCCTCCCTTAATGAAAAACTGTTTTTT. This encodes CASSGGASLNEKLFF.

J is TRBJ2-2 and V is TRBV7-9; D might be TRBD1 (6 bases). The germline gives CDR1 SEHNR, CDR2 FQNEAQ (reference sequence). The CDR3 extends over 16 amino acids. V dropped 3 bases and J dropped 3 bases, with 14 bases sitting between them. The CDR3 loop is CASSFLQGIYTGELFF. In DNA, the CDR3 is TGTGCCAGCAGCTTCTTACAGGGAATTTACACCGGGGAGCTGTTTTTT.

The CDR3 region is CSVVSLMRPEETQYF. For the CDR3, the DNA is TGCAGCGTTGTTTCCCTGATGAGACCGGAGGAGACCCAGTACTTC. V gene TRBV29-1 combines with J gene TRBJ2-5; D unresolved. Germline assignment: CDR1 SQVTM and CDR2 ANQGSEA. V was trimmed by 4 bases and J by 5 bases, leaving 20 bases between them. The CDR3 is 15 amino acids.

This chain uses TRBV6-6 with TRBJ2-7; 7 positions agree with TRBD1. J lost 2 bases, V lost 5 bases, and 9 bases had no gene match. This CDR3 has 15 residues. Germline V gives CDR1 MNHNY, CDR2 SVGAGI (reference sequence). The CDR3 region has the DNA TGTGCCAGCAGTCTGAACCCGACAGGGCCCTACGAGCAGTACTTC. As protein: CASSLNPTGPYEQYF.

The V call is TRBV5-1, the J call TRBJ2-3; 11 bases agree with TRBD1. The J segment lost 5 bases and the V segment lost 0 bases, leaving 8 bases of the junction unmatched. CDR3 size: 17 residues. CDR1 is SGHRS, CDR2 YFSETQ, per germline. CDR3 protein: CASSLEPGTGGVDTQYF. CDR3 in DNA: TGCGCCAGCAGCTTGGAACCCGGGACAGGGGGTGTAGATACGCAGTATTTT.

This chain connects TRBV6-5 to TRBJ2-5, with D perhaps assigned TRBD1 or TRBD2 (6 bases each). The germline V gene has CDR1 MNHEY and CDR2 SVGAGI. Trimming shortened V by 2 bases and J by 4 bases, and 14 bases separated the two germline ends. CDR3 length equals 15 residues. In DNA form, the CDR3 reads TGTGCCAGCAGTTACCTGGCGGAGGGGGGAGAGACCCAGTACTTC. Translating it yields CASSYLAEGGETQYF.

This CDR3 reads CASSLNSGVQPQHF. In nucleotides, the CDR3 is TGTGCCAGCAGCTTAAACTCAGGGGTTCAGCCCCAGCATTTT. The genes are TRBV7-2 and TRBJ1-5; tentatively, D is TRBD1 (6 bases). Trimming left V 2 bases short and J 6 bases short, with 11 bases between. This CDR3 is 14 amino acids long. Germline V gene lookup returns CDR1 SGHTA and CDR2 FQGNSA.

This sequence joins TRBV7-9 and TRBJ2-7; D not certain. The CDR3 consists of 15 residues. Trimming took 5 bases from V and 0 from J, leaving 14 bases between them. CDR1 is SEHNR, CDR2 FQNEAQ, per germline (reference sequence). CDR3 residues: CASSVGVAGSYEQYF. The CDR3 DNA is TGTGCCAGCAGCGTCGGAGTGGCTGGCTCCTACGAGCAGTACTTC.

The V and J genes are TRBV5-6 and TRBJ1-1; a weak D match, TRBD1 (5 bases). CDR1 and CDR2 from the germline V gene are SGHDT and YYEEEE. The CDR3 extends over 16 amino acids. V lost 3 bases and J lost 1, with 16 bases in between. CDR3 loop: CASSSGFKGQNTEAFF. In nucleotides, the CDR3 is TGTGCCAGCAGCTCGGGGTTTAAGGGGCAGAACACTGAAGCTTTCTTT.

The chain links TRBV28 to TRBJ2-7; D might be TRBD1 (5 bases). Between the trimmed V and J ends, which lost 6 bases and 7 bases, there was a span of 10 bases. CDR1 and CDR2 (germline): MDHEN, SYDVKM. The CDR3 runs to 11 residues. In DNA form, the CDR3 reads TGTGCCAGCAGCATGACAGTAGAGCAGTACTTC. Amino acid sequence: CASSMTVEQYF.

The rearrangement joins TRBV5-1 to TRBJ2-7; no definite D call. The CDR3 is 12 amino acids. V was clipped by 0 bases and J by 7 bases, with 8 bases between them. The V gene's germline CDR1 is SGHRS and CDR2 YFSETQ. For the CDR3, the DNA is TGCGCCAGCAGCTTGGCAGATAGAGAGCAGTACTTC. This encodes CASSLADREQYF.

The rearrangement joins TRBV6-5 to TRBJ1-4; D may be TRBD1 (6 bases). There are 14 residues in the CDR3. Per the germline V gene, CDR1 is MNHEY and CDR2 is SVGAGI. V lost 6 bases to trimming and J lost 6 bases, with 14 bases between them. In nucleotides, the CDR3 is TGTGCCAGCAGCCGGGGGGGGCGCGATGAAAAACTGTTTTTT. As protein: CASSRGGRDEKLFF.

CDR3 nucleotide sequence: TGCGCCAGCAGCCTAAGGACAGGTAGCACTGAAGCTTTCTTT. Translating it yields CASSLRTGSTEAFF. This chain joins TRBV5-1 and TRBJ1-1; 7 bases map to TRBD1. This CDR3 has 14 amino acids. The V gene's germline CDR1 is SGHRS and CDR2 YFSETQ. The V segment lost 4 bases and the J segment 4 bases; nucleotides outside the gene matches: 7.

The V gene is TRBV7-9, the J gene TRBJ2-5, with TRBD2 matching 7 bases. This CDR3 comprises 15 residues. Germline CDR1 is SEHNR and CDR2 is FQNEAQ (reference sequence). V was pared by 3 bases and J by 6 bases, with 10 bases of the junction left unmatched. CDR3 DNA: TGTGCCAGCAGCTTGATGGCGGGGGTGATACAGACCCAGTACTTC. The encoded protein is CASSLMAGVIQTQYF.

V and J are TRBV11-1 and TRBJ1-1; possibly TRBD1 for D (5 bases). V gave up 5 bases and J gave up 1 base, with 14 bases separating them. The CDR3 is made up of 15 amino acids. Germline CDR1 reads SGHAT; CDR2 reads FQDESV (reference sequence). Here the CDR3 reads CASSPRDQRNTEAFF. The CDR3 DNA reads as TGTGCCAGCAGCCCGCGGGACCAGAGGAACACTGAAGCTTTCTTT.